The clone carrying this TCR beta chain was observed a few times. At the DNA level, this CDR3 is encoded by other sequences in the same sample as well. The data were obtained in a study of blood T cell repertoires in COVID-19. Overall study: Samples taken during acute and convalescent COVID-19 were collected in the United States, Italy and Spain.

Authors' processing steps: Amplification of reference gene primers was used by the study to estimate nucleated cell counts. Clones were sequenced by immunoSEQ multiplex PCR, and TCRdb holds only the in-frame ones, with some missing. The DNA gave D and trimming, while V, J and clone size come from that table. The sample contains over 200,000 clones, about nine tenths of which appear only once. The CDR3 sequence is 14 residues long. V lost 3 bases to trimming and J lost 2 bases, with 7 bases between them. Germline CDR1 reads MDHEN; CDR2 reads SYDVKM. This TCR was sampled from a man aged 80 or over with acute or convalescent COVID-19. The sample was peripheral blood. V is TRBV28 and J is TRBJ1-4, with D maybe TRBD1 (5 bases). The CDR3 spells CASSFGGTNEKLFF. DNA for the CDR3: TGTGCCAGCAGTTTTGGGGGGACTAATGAAAAACTGTTTTTT.